A selection of T cell receptor beta chains follows, all from one sample in a study of blood T cell repertoires in COVID-19. Sequencing was performed with immunoSEQ multiplex PCR; in TCRdb, only in-frame clones are kept and a portion is missing. This table has over 60,000 clones, 90% appearing once. Input material: peripheral blood. The origin of the receptors is a man aged 45-65 years with COVID-19, enrolled during active disease. Each CDR3 is given with its conserved first and last residue. The D gene is left open where the match is weak. Part of the rows lack a size; the others show once, few, many or a class for expanded clones.

v_gene,j_gene,abundance,d_gene,CDR3nt,CDR3aa
TRBV3-1/TRBV3-2,TRBJ1-5,few,.,TGTGCCAGCAGCCAGACTTATAGCAATCAGCCCCAGCATTTT,CASSQTYSNQPQHF
TRBV5-6,TRBJ2-3,.,TRBD2,TGTGCCAGCAGCTCGGGGACTAGCGGGAGCGATACGCAGTATTTT,CASSSGTSGSDTQYF
TRBV5-1,TRBJ2-7,.,TRBD1,TGCGCCAGCAGCTTGGCGGGGACAGGGGACGAGCAGTACTTC,CASSLAGTGDEQYF
TRBV29-1,TRBJ2-7,.,.,TGCAGCGTTGGAAACTCGTCCTACGAGCAGTACTTC,CSVGNSSYEQYF
TRBV19,TRBJ2-5,.,.,TGTGCCAGTAGTATAAACTTGGTACCACGGGGGACCCAGTACTTC,CASSINLVPRGTQYF
TRBV12-3/TRBV12-4,TRBJ1-1,.,.,TGTGCCAGCAGTTTCGGACAGCACGCTGAAGCTTTCTTT,CASSFGQHAEAFF
TRBV28,TRBJ1-5,.,.,TGTGCCAGCAGTTTTTCAGGGATTCATCAGCCCCAGCATTTT,CASSFSGIHQPQHF
TRBV7-2,TRBJ2-3,.,TRBD2,TGTGCCAGCAGCCCCCGCCGCGGGAGGGCCGCAGATACGCAGTATTTT,CASSPRRGRAADTQYF
TRBV5-6,TRBJ1-2,.,TRBD1,TGTGCCAGCAGAGAGAGTCCGGGACAGAGGCGCGGCGGCTACACCTTC,CASRESPGQRRGGYTF
TRBV24-1,TRBJ2-1,few,TRBD2,TGTGCCACCAGTGAGTCTACCGGGACTAGGGGGTACAATGAGCAGTTCTTC,CATSESTGTRGYNEQFF
TRBV19,TRBJ1-5,.,TRBD1,TGTGCCAGTACCCCGGACAGGGTCTATAGCAATCAGCCCCAGCATTTT,CASTPDRVYSNQPQHF
TRBV5-1,TRBJ2-1,once,TRBD2,TGCGCCAGCAGCGTAGCGGGAATCAATGAGCAGTTCTTC,CASSVAGINEQFF
TRBV7-2,TRBJ2-1,.,TRBD1,TGTGCCAGCAGCCCGACAGGGTACAATGAGCAGTTCTTC,CASSPTGYNEQFF
TRBV6-5,TRBJ1-2,few,.,TGTGCCAGCAGTTACTCACAGGGCTATGGCTACACCTTC,CASSYSQGYGYTF
TRBV6-4,TRBJ2-3,.,TRBD2,TGTGCCAGCAGTGACTCGGGACTAGCCACAGATACGCAGTATTTT,CASSDSGLATDTQYF
TRBV19,TRBJ2-6,.,.,TGTGCCAGTAGGTTACAGGGTTCAAGCTCTGGGGCCAACGTCCTGACTTTC,CASRLQGSSSGANVLTF
TRBV5-4,TRBJ2-5,.,TRBD1,TGTGCCAGCAGGGGGACAGGGCGTCAAGAGACCCAGTACTTC,CASRGTGRQETQYF
TRBV20-1,TRBJ1-4,.,TRBD1,TGCAGTGCGGGACAGACTGAAAAACTGTTTTTT,CSAGQTEKLFF
TRBV4-2,TRBJ2-2,.,TRBD1,TGTGCCAGCAGCCAAGAGGGACAGGGCACCGGGGAGCTGTTTTTT,CASSQEGQGTGELFF
TRBV28,TRBJ2-7,.,TRBD1,TGTGCCAGCAGTCGGACAGGGTTCGAGCAGTACTTC,CASSRTGFEQYF
TRBV10-1,TRBJ2-7,.,.,TGCGCCAGCCTACCGGGGGGACACTACGAGCAGTACTTC,CASLPGGHYEQYF
TRBV7-9,TRBJ1-2,.,.,TGTGCCAGCAGCCCCGAACACGGGTATGGCTACACCTTC,CASSPEHGYGYTF
TRBV10-3,TRBJ2-3,.,.,TGTGCCATCAGTGTGGGGGGAGGCGGTGCAGATACGCAGTATTTT,CAISVGGGGADTQYF
TRBV6-5,TRBJ1-1,.,TRBD1,TGTGCCAGCAGGGACAGGGGGCGGATGAACACTGAAGCTTTCTTT,CASRDRGRMNTEAFF
TRBV30,TRBJ1-1,.,.,TGTGCCTGTATGAGGACAGTCCTGAACACTGAAGCTTTCTTT,CACMRTVLNTEAFF
TRBV28,TRBJ1-3,.,.,TGTGCCAGCAGCCTACCCCTTACGAGCTCTGGAAACACCATATATTTT,CASSLPLTSSGNTIYF
TRBV5-5,TRBJ2-5,.,.,TGTGCCAGCAGCTTGGGGGCCCCCCAAGAGACCCAGTACTTC,CASSLGAPQETQYF
TRBV6-5,TRBJ1-2,.,.,TGTGCCAGCAGAGCACAGGGCGGCTATGGCTACACCTTC,CASRAQGGYGYTF
TRBV6-4,TRBJ1-1,.,TRBD1,TGTGCCAGCAGTGCCGAGACAGGGACATACGCTTTCTTT,CASSAETGTYAFF
TRBV7-9,TRBJ2-1,.,TRBD2,TGTGCCAGCAGCCCCCCCCTAGCGGAAAACTACAATGAGCAGTTCTTC,CASSPPLAENYNEQFF
TRBV7-9,TRBJ1-4,.,.,TGTGCCAGCAGCTCCCTCGGCGGAGGAAATGAAAAACTGTTTTTT,CASSSLGGGNEKLFF
TRBV5-6,TRBJ2-1,.,.,TGTGCCAGCAGCTTGGGGCTAGTTGCGCCCAATGAGCAGTTCTTC,CASSLGLVAPNEQFF
TRBV12-5,TRBJ2-2,.,TRBD2,TGTGCTAGTGGTTTGCTACCGAGGACTAGCGGGAGGGCCGTTAAGGCCGGGGAGCTGTTTTTT,CASGLLPRTSGRAVKAGELFF
TRBV5-1,TRBJ2-3,once,.,TGCGCCAGCAGCTTAGGAGTCGGCGGGAGCACAGATACGCAGTATTTT,CASSLGVGGSTDTQYF
TRBV5-1,TRBJ2-7,.,TRBD2,TGCGCCAGCAGCTTGGCTAGCGGAGGAGCCTACGAGCAGTACTTC,CASSLASGGAYEQYF
TRBV7-2,TRBJ1-2,.,.,TGTGCCAGCAACTCCGACAGGTTCGAGGGCTACACCTTC,CASNSDRFEGYTF
TRBV27,TRBJ1-1,.,TRBD1,TGTGCCAGCAGACCCAGGGGGCTGGGCACTGAAGCTTTCTTT,CASRPRGLGTEAFF
TRBV4-2,TRBJ2-7,.,TRBD1,TGTGCCAGCAGCCAAGAGGACAGGCGCCCCTACGAGCAGTACTTC,CASSQEDRRPYEQYF
TRBV3-1/TRBV3-2,TRBJ2-2,.,TRBD2,TGTGCCAGCAGCCAAGCGACCGGGACTAGCACCGGGGAGCTGTTTTTT,CASSQATGTSTGELFF
TRBV30,TRBJ1-2,.,.,TGTGCCTGGAGTGGGGCCCTCGGCTACACCTTC,CAWSGALGYTF
TRBV14,TRBJ2-1,.,TRBD2,TGTGCCAGCAGCCAAGGGTTGGGGATAACTAGCGGGAAAGTCAATGAGCAGTTCTTC,CASSQGLGITSGKVNEQFF
TRBV18,TRBJ1-4,.,TRBD1,TGTGCCAGCTCGGCCACCCTCAGGGGGAGAGGGGAAAAACTGTTTTTT,CASSATLRGRGEKLFF
TRBV20-1,TRBJ1-2,.,.,TGCAGTGAAGAGACAGAGAATGGCTACACCTTC,CSEETENGYTF
TRBV14,TRBJ2-5,once,.,TGTGCCAGCAGCCAAATACTTGGTTGGGAGACCCAGTACTTC,CASSQILGWETQYF
TRBV4-2,TRBJ2-2,.,TRBD2,TGTGCCAGCAGCCAAGGGCTAGCGGATGTGCGGGAGCTGTTTTTT,CASSQGLADVRELFF